A selection of T cell receptor beta chains follows, all from one sample in a study of technical replicates of blood from a few donors. Here immunoSEQ multiplex PCR was the method, and the copy in TCRdb shows in-frame clones only, minus some. The sample includes around 68,000 clones, under 98% seen only once; the top ten take approximately 0.28%. Sequenced: T cells isolated from PBMCs. The receptors shown here come from a human donor in good health. CDR3s include the opening cysteine and the closing phenylalanine or tryptophan.

V gene: TRBV7-8; J gene: TRBJ2-5; CDR3 protein: CASSLAAGRLGQETQYF
V gene: TRBV4-2; J gene: TRBJ2-1; CDR3 protein: CASSQDLAGGSYNEQFF
V gene: TRBV4-1; J gene: TRBJ2-2; CDR3 protein: CASSESGLLTGELFF
V gene: TRBV29-1; J gene: TRBJ1-3; CDR3 protein: CSVTRDYSGNTIYF
V gene: TRBV9; J gene: TRBJ2-1; CDR3 protein: CASSAASGPYNEQFF
V gene: TRBV5-4; J gene: TRBJ1-2; CDR3 protein: CASSPSAKGQANYGYTF
V gene: TRBV19; J gene: TRBJ2-5; CDR3 protein: CASSISGSETQYF
V gene: TRBV7-3; J gene: TRBJ2-1; CDR3 protein: CASSSGLARLDEQFF
V gene: TRBV5-1; J gene: TRBJ1-4; CDR3 protein: CASSLGQLEKLFF
V gene: TRBV7-9; J gene: TRBJ1-2; CDR3 protein: CASSEQGVSGYTF
V gene: TRBV5-1; J gene: TRBJ2-1; CDR3 protein: CASSSLVAGGSDEQFF
V gene: TRBV18; J gene: TRBJ2-7; CDR3 protein: CASSPPATYEQYF
V gene: TRBV5-4; J gene: TRBJ2-3; CDR3 protein: CASSSAGTLSTDTQYF
V gene: TRBV4-1; J gene: TRBJ1-1; CDR3 protein: CASSQDRSTEAFF
V gene: TRBV5-4; J gene: TRBJ2-7; CDR3 protein: CASSLDRGNYEQYF
V gene: TRBV6-5; J gene: TRBJ1-2; CDR3 protein: CAARDSANYGYTF
V gene: TRBV4-1; J gene: TRBJ1-1; CDR3 protein: CASSQDRGRNTEAFF
V gene: TRBV25-1; J gene: TRBJ1-1; CDR3 protein: CASSEPGQGAEAFF
V gene: TRBV6-5; J gene: TRBJ2-7; CDR3 protein: CASGPGQGIYEQYF
V gene: TRBV2; J gene: TRBJ2-1; CDR3 protein: CASIAGGENEQFF
V gene: TRBV14; J gene: TRBJ2-7; CDR3 protein: CASSHHREIYEQYF
V gene: TRBV28; J gene: TRBJ2-7; CDR3 protein: CASSQGYEQYF
V gene: TRBV4-2; J gene: TRBJ2-1; CDR3 protein: CASSQGGRPLPEQFF
V gene: TRBV2; J gene: TRBJ2-3; CDR3 protein: CASSRLAGGDTQYF
V gene: TRBV6-5; J gene: TRBJ2-7; CDR3 protein: CASKPPQVHEQYF
V gene: TRBV15; J gene: TRBJ2-1; CDR3 protein: CATGSGSGEQFF
V gene: TRBV9; J gene: TRBJ2-7; CDR3 protein: CASSAGGWTGYEQYF
V gene: TRBV9; J gene: TRBJ2-1; CDR3 protein: CASSAGTDSYNEQFF
V gene: TRBV30; J gene: TRBJ2-5; CDR3 protein: CAWSVGAGTEETQYF
V gene: TRBV19; J gene: TRBJ1-5; CDR3 protein: CATNNRGLNQPQHF
V gene: TRBV4-2; J gene: TRBJ2-1; CDR3 protein: CASSRLGLNEQFF
V gene: TRBV7-9; J gene: TRBJ2-3; CDR3 protein: CASSLNSETDTQYF
V gene: TRBV11-3; J gene: TRBJ1-2; CDR3 protein: CASSEDRASSGYTF
V gene: TRBV14; J gene: TRBJ2-2; CDR3 protein: CASSQDPPAGAGELFF
V gene: TRBV7-9; J gene: TRBJ2-2; CDR3 protein: CASSQSGKAGELFF
V gene: TRBV9; J gene: TRBJ2-3; CDR3 protein: CASSVPNTDTQYF
V gene: TRBV19; J gene: TRBJ2-2; CDR3 protein: CASRKWGGRGTGELFF
V gene: TRBV19; J gene: TRBJ1-5; CDR3 protein: CASSILDQPQHF
V gene: TRBV10-3; J gene: TRBJ2-7; CDR3 protein: CAISGRVTSGSREQYF
V gene: TRBV7-2; J gene: TRBJ2-7; CDR3 protein: CASSLIVMEDEQYF